The T cell receptor (beta chain) described here comes from a study of T cell repertoires in cytomegalovirus infection. TCRdb called the reads again in MiXCR, with one record for every CDR3 protein. This sample has some 940,000 distinct CDR3 sequences, with around 32% found just once. Regarding this clonotype: Its specificity is unknown.

The sequence was obtained from a human donor in good health (CMV status not recorded). Some clones in this sample may be carry-over from other donors' samples. The source material was cultured CD8+ T cells from PBMCs, sampled from culture after CMV antigen stimulation.

Written as DNA, the CDR3 is TGTGCCGTACCTTCTGGGGCCAACGTCCTGACTTTC. Translated: CAVPSGANVLTF. The genes are TRBV7-9 and TRBJ2-6; D gene uncertain. The CDR3 loop spans 12 amino acids. The germline gives CDR1 SEHNR, CDR2 FQNEAQ (reference sequence). The V end lost 11 bases, the J end lost 1 base, and 6 bases lay between the germline ends.